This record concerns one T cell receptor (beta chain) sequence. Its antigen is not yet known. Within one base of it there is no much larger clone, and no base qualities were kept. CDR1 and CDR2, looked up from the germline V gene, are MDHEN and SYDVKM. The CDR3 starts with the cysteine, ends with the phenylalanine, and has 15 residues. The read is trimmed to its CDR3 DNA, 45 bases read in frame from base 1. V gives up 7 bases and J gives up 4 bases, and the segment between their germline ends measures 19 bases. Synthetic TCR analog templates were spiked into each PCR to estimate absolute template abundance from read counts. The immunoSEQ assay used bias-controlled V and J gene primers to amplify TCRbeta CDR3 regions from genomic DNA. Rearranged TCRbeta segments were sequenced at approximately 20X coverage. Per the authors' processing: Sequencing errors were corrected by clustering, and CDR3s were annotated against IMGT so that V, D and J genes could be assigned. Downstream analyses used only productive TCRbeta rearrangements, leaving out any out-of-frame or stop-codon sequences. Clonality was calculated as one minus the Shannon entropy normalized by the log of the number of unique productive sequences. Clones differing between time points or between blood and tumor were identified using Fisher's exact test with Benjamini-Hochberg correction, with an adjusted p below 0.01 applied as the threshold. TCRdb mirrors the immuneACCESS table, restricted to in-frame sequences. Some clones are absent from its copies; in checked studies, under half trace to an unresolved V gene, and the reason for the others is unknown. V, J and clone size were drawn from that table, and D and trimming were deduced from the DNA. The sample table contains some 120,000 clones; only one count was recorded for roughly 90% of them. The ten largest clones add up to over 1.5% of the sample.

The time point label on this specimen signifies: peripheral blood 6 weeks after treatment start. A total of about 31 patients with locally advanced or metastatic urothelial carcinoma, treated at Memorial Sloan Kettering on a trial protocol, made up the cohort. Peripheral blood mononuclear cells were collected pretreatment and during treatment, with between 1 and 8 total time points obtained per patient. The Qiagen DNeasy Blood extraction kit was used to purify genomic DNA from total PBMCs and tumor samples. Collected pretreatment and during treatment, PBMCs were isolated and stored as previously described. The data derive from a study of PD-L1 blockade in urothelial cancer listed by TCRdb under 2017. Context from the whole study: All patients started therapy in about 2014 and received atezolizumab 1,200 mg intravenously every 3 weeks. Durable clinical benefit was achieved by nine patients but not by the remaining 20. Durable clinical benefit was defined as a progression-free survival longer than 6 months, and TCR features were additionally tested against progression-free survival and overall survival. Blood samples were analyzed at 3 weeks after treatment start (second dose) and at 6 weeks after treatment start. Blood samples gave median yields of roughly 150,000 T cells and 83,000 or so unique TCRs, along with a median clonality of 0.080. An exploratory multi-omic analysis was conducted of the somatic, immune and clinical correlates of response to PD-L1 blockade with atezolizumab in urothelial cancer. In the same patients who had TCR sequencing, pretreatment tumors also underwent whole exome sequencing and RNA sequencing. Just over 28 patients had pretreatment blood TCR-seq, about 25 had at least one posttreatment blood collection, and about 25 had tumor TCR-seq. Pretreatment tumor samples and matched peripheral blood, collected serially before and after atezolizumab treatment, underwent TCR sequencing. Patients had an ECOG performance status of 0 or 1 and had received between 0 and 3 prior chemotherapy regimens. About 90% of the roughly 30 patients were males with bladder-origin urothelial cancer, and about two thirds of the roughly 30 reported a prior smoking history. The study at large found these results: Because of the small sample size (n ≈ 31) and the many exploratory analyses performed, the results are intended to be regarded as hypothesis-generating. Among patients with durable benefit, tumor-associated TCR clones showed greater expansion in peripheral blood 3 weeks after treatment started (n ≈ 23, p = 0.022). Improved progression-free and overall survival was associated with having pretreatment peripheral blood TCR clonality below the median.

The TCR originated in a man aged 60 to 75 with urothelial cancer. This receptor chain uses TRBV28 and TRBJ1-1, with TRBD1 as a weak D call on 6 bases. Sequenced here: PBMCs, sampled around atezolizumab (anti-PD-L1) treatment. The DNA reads TGTGCCAGCACCCTCCCAGGGGCGCGATCCACTGAAGCTTTCTTT. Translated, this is CASTLPGARSTEAFF.